This TCR beta chain derives from a study of PD-L1 blockade in urothelial cancer. Time point indicated: pretreatment peripheral blood. Germline CDR1 and CDR2: LGHNA and YSLEER. The trim removed 0 bases at V and 0 bases at J, leaving 1 base unmatched. The CDR3 is made up of 15 amino acids. The protocol was immunoSEQ multiplex PCR, while the TCRdb copy is restricted to in-frame clones and leaves out a portion. The sample yields 50,000 or so clones, 84% seen once. The V call is TRBV4-3, the J call TRBJ2-5; 7 bases are a match to TRBD1. Sequencing was performed on PBMCs, taken around atezolizumab (anti-PD-L1) treatment. This TCR derives from a man aged 45-60 years with urothelial cancer. In DNA form, the CDR3 reads TGCGCCAGCAGCCAAGAAACAGGGGACCAAGAGACCCAGTACTTC. Protein: CASSQETGDQETQYF.